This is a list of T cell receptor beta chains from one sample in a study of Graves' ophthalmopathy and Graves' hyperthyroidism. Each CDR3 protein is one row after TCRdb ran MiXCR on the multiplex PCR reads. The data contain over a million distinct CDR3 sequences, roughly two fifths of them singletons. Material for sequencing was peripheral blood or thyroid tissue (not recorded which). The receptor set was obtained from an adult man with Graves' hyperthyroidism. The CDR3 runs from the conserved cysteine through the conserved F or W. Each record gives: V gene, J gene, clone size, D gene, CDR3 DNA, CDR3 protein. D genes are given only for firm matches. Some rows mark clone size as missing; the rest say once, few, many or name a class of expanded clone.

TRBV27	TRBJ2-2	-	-	TGTGCCAGCAGTTTAAACAGGGTTGCCGGGGAGCTGTTTTTT	CASSLNRVAGELFF
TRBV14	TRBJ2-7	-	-	TGTGCCAGCAGCCCAAAGGGGTTGGCCGAGCAGTACTTC	CASSPKGLAEQYF
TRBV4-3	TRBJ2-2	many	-	TGTGCCAGCAGCCCAGGGGCGAACACCGGGGAGCTGTTTTTT	CASSPGANTGELFF
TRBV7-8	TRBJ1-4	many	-	TGTGCCAGCAGAGAAGGGGGTACGGATGAAAAACTGTTTTTT	CASREGGTDEKLFF
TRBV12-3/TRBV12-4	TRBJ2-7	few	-	TGTGCCAGCAGTTACCTACAGTACGAGCAGTACTTC	CASSYLQYEQYF
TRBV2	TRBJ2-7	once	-	TGTGCCAGCAGTGTTCGTAGGGAAGGGCAGTACTTC	CASSVRREGQYF
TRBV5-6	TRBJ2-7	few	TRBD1	TGTGCCAGCAGGCTTTATAGGAGGACAGGGGCATCCTACGAGCAGTACTTC	CASRLYRRTGASYEQYF
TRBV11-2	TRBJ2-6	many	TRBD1	TGTGCCAGCAGCTTAGCTACAGGGGGTTCCTCTGGGGCCAACGTCCTGACTTTC	CASSLATGGSSGANVLTF
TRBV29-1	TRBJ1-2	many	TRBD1	TGCAGCGTGGGGACAGGGCTTGACTATGGCTACACCTTC	CSVGTGLDYGYTF
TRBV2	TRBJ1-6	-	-	TGTGCCAGCATGACGGGTTTTAATTCACCCCTCCACTTT	CASMTGFNSPLHF
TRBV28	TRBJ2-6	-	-	TGTGCCAGCAGACTACGTAGATCTGGGGCCAACGTCCTGACTTTC	CASRLRRSGANVLTF
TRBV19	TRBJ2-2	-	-	TGTGCCAGTAGTATTAGGGCGGGACGGAACACCGGGGAGCTGTTTTTT	CASSIRAGRNTGELFF
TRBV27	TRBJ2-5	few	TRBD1	TGTGCCAGCAGTTTCATGGGACAGGGAGTCCGGGAGACCCAGTACTTC	CASSFMGQGVRETQYF
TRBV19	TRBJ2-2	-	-	TGTGCCAGTAGTATAGGAGGGCAAATCAACACCGGGGAGCTGTTTTTT	CASSIGGQINTGELFF
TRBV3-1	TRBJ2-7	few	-	TGTGCCAGCAGCCGCCCAGGGCGATACGAGCAGTACTTC	CASSRPGRYEQYF
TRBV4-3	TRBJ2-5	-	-	TGCGCCAGCAGCCAAGATCTCGCGGCAGTCCAAGGCACCCAGTACTTC	CASSQDLAAVQGTQYF
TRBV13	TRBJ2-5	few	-	TGTGCCAGCAGCTTAGCCCCACAGGACCAAGAGACCCAGTACTTC	CASSLAPQDQETQYF
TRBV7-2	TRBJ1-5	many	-	TGTGCCAGCAGCCACCAGGGGTATCAGCCCCAGCATTTT	CASSHQGYQPQHF